Listed here is a single T cell receptor (beta chain). This sample is drawn from a study of blood T cell repertoires in COVID-19. At the level of the study: PBMCs, B-cell-depleted T cells, or T cells were the source of the cDNA or gDNA that made up the material.

In the authors' methods: The assay estimated nucleated cells by amplifying reference gene primers. Assay: immunoSEQ multiplex PCR; the TCRdb copy retains only in-frame clones and omits some. V, J and clone size reflect that table, while D and trimming were determined from the DNA. The sample holds around 140,000 clones, 70% to 90% seen once. The participants were between about 18 and 90 years old and came from some 25 US areas. This CDR3 is 18 amino acids long. Germline V gene sequence: CDR1 SGHAT, CDR2 FQNNGV. After removal of 7 bases from V and 2 bases from J, the junction contained 14 bases not matched to a gene.

The specimen sequenced was PBMCs or T cells enriched from blood (not recorded which). The TCR comes from a woman between 50 and 59 years old with acute COVID-19. The chain combines TRBV11-2 with TRBJ2-2; 9 bases agree with TRBD1. The CDR3 reads CASIERTGGLLNTGELFF. CDR3 nucleotide sequence: TGTGCCAGCATCGAGAGAACAGGGGGCTTGCTCAACACCGGGGAGCTGTTTTTT.